This T cell receptor beta chain was recorded in a study of T cell responses to AZD1222 COVID-19 vaccine. Study conclusions and caveats: Donors were mostly white British, more females; clonal diversity possibly underestimated. Increased Spike-specific TCR breadth and depth were observed after two AZD1222 doses. The repertoires were collected only after the peak T cell response. At 160-218 and 743-854, vaccine-associated CD4 TCRs were dominant, and they spanned spike.

This clone occurred a few times. Its antigen is not known. The CDR3 contains 15 residues. The germline V gene has CDR1 MDHEN and CDR2 SYDVKM. J was trimmed by 3 bases and V by 6 bases; bases with no gene match: 6. Assay used: immunoSEQ multiplex PCR; TCRdb lists only in-frame clones, some missing. This sample carries around 120,000 clones, over 80% of them seen once, and the ten largest clones take approximately 1%. This chain connects TRBV28 to TRBJ1-3; 9 nucleotides match TRBD1. This specimen consisted of peripheral blood, obtained on day 0 of AZD1222 vaccination. The sequence was collected from an adult in good health. The DNA for the CDR3 is TGTGCCAGCAGGACAGGGGGTATGGGTGGAAACACCATATATTTT. Protein sequence: CASRTGGMGGNTIYF.